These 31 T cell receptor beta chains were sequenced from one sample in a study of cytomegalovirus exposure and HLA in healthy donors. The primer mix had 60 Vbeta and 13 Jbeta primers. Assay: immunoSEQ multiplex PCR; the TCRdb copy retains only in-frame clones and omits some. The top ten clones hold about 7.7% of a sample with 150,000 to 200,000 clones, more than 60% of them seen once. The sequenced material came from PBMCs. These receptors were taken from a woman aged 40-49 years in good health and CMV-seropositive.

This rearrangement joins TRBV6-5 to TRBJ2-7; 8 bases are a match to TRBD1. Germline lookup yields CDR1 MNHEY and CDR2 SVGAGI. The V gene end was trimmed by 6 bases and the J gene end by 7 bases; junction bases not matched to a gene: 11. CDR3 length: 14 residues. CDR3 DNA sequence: TGTGCCAGCAGCCTAGGACAGGGCTTCTGGGAGCAGTACTTC. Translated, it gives CASSLGQGFWEQYF.

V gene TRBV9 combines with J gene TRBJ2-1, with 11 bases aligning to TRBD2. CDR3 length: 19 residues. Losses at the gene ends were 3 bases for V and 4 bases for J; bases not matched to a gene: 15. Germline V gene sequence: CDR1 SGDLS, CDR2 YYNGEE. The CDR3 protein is CASSELAGDPRGVYNEQFF. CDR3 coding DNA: TGTGCCAGCAGCGAACTAGCGGGAGACCCCCGGGGGGTATACAATGAGCAGTTCTTC.

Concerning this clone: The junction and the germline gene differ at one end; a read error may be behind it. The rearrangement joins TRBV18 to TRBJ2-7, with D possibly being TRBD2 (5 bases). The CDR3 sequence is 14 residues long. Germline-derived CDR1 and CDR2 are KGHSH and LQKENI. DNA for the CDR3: TGTGCCAGCTCCCCACTGGGAGAGGTCTACGAGCAGTACTTC. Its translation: CASSPLGEVYEQYF.

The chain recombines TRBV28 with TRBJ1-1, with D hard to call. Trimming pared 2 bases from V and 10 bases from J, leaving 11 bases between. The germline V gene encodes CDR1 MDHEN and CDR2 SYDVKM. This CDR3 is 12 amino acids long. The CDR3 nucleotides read TGTGCCAGCAGTTTAGACTTTACGGGAGCTTTCTTT. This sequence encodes CASSLDFTGAFF.

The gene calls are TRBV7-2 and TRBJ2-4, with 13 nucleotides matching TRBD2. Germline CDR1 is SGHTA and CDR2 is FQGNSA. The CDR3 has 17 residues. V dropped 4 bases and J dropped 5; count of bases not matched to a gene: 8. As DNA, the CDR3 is TGTGCCAGCAGCTCCCTAGCCGGACTAGCGGGAGAAAACATTCAGTACTTC. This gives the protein CASSSLAGLAGENIQYF.

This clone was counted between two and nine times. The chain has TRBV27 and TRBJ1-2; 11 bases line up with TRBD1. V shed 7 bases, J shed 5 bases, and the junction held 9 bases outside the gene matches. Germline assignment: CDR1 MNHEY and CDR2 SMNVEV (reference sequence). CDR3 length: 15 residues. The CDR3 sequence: CASTMIGQGAYGYTF. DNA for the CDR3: TGTGCCAGCACCATGATCGGACAGGGGGCGTATGGCTACACCTTC.

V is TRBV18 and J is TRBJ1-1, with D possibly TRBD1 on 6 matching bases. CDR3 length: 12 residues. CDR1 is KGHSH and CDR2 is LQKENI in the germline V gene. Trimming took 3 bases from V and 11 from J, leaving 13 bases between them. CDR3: CASSPFEGDAFF. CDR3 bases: TGTGCCAGCTCACCCTTCGAGGGGGACGCTTTCTTT.

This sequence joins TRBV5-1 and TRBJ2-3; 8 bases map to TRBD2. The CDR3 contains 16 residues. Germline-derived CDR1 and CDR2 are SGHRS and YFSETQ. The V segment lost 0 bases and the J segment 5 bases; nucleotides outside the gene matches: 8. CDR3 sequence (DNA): TGCGCCAGCAGCTTGGCGACGGGGGGGCCCGGAGATACGCAGTATTTT. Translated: CASSLATGGPGDTQYF.

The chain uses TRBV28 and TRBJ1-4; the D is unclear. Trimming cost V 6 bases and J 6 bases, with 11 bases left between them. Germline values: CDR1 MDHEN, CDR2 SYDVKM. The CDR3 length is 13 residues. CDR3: CASSRRVYEKLFF. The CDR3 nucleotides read TGTGCCAGCAGCAGACGGGTATATGAAAAACTGTTTTTT. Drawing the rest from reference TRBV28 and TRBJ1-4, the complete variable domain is DVKVTQSSRYLVKRTGEKVFLECVQDMDHENMFWYRQDPGLGLRLIYFSYDVKMKEKGDIPEGYSVSREKKERFSLILESASTNQTSMYLCASSRRVYEKLFFGSGTQLSVL.

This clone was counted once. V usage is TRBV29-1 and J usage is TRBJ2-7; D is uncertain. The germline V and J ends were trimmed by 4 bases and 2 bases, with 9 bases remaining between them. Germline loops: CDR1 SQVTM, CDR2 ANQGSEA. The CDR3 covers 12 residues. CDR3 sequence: CSVVAETYEQYF. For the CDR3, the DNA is TGCAGCGTTGTGGCAGAAACCTACGAGCAGTACTTC.

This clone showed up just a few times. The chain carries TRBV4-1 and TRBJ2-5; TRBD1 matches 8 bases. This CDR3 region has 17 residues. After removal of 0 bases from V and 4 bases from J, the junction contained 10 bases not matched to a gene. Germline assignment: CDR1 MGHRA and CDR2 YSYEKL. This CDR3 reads CASSQDVAGGLRETQYF. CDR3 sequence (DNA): TGCGCCAGCAGCCAAGATGTGGCAGGGGGCTTGAGAGAGACCCAGTACTTC.

In DNA, the CDR3 is TGCGCCAGCAGCCCGTTGGGACTAGGCAATGAGCAGTTCTTC. As protein: CASSPLGLGNEQFF. This rearrangement joins TRBV5-1 to TRBJ2-1; 8 nucleotides line up with TRBD2. The germline gives CDR1 SGHRS, CDR2 YFSETQ. The V and J ends lost 4 bases and 6 bases, in that order; junction bases with no gene match: 6. CDR3 length: 14 residues.

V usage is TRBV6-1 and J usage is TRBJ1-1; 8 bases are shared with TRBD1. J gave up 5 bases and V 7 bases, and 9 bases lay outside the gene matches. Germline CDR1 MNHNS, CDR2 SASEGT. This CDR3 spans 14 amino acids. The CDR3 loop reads CASTIPRGRTEAFF. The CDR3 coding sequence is TGTGCCAGCACCATACCCAGGGGGCGGACTGAAGCTTTCTTT.

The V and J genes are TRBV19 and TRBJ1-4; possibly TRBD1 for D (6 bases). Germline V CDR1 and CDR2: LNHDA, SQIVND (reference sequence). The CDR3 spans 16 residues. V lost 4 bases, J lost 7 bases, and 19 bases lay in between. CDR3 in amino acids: CASSSPRGGLGEKLFF. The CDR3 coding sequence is TGTGCCAGTAGTAGCCCGCGGGGGGGCTTGGGTGAAAAACTGTTTTTT. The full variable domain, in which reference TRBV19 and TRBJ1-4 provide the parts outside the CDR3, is DGGITQSPKYLFRKEGQNVTLSCEQNLNHDAMYWYRQDPGQGLRLIYYSQIVNDFQKGDIAEGYSVSREKKESFPLTVTSAQKNPTAFYLCASSSPRGGLGEKLFFGSGTQLSVL.

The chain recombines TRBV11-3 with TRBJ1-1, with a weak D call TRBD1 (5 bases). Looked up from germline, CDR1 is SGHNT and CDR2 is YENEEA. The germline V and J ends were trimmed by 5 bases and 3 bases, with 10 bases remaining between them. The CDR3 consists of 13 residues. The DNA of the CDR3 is TGTGCCAGCAGCCAGCAGGGATACACTGAAGCTTTCTTT. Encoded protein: CASSQQGYTEAFF.

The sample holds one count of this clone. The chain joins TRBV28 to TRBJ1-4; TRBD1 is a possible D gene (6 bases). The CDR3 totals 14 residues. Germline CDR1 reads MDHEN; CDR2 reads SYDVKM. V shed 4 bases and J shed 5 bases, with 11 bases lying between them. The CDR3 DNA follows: TGTGCCAGCAGTTCCGCGGGGGGCAATGAAAAACTGTTTTTT. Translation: CASSSAGGNEKLFF.

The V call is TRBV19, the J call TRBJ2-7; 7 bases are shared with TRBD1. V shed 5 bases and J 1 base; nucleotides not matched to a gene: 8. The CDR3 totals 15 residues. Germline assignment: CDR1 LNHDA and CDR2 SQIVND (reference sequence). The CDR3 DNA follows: TGTGCCAGTAGTTTTCGACAGGGAAAATCCTACGAGCAGTACTTC. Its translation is CASSFRQGKSYEQYF.

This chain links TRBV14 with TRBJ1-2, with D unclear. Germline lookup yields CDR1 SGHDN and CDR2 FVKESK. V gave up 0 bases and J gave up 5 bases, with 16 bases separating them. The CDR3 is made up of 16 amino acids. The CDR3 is CASSQEGTAIWYGYTF. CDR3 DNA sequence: TGTGCCAGCAGCCAAGAGGGCACAGCCATATGGTATGGCTACACCTTC. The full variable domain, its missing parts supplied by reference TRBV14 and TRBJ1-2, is EAGVTQFPSHSVIEKGQTVTLRCDPISGHDNLYWYRRVMGKEIKFLLHFVKESKQDESGMPNNRFLAERTGGTYSTLKVQPAELEDSGVYFCASSQEGTAIWYGYTFGSGTRLTVV.

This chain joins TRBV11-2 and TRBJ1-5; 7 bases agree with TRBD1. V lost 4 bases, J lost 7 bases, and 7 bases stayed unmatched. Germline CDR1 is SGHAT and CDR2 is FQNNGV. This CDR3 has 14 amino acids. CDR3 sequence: CASSSSGGFQPQHF. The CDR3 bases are TGTGCCAGCAGCTCTTCAGGGGGTTTCCAGCCCCAGCATTTT. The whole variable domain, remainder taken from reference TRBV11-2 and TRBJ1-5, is EAGVAQSPRYKIIEKRQSVAFWCNPISGHATLYWYQQILGQGPKLLIQFQNNGVVDDSQLPKDRFSAERLKGVDSTLKIQPAKLEDSAVYLCASSSSGGFQPQHFGDGTRLSIL.

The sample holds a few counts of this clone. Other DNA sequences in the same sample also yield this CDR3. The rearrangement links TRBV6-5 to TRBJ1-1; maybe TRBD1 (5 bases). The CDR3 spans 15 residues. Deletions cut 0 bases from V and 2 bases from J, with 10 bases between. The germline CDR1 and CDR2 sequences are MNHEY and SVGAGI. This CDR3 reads CASSYSRRGNTEAFF. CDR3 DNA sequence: TGTGCCAGCAGTTACTCGAGGAGGGGCAACACTGAAGCTTTCTTT.

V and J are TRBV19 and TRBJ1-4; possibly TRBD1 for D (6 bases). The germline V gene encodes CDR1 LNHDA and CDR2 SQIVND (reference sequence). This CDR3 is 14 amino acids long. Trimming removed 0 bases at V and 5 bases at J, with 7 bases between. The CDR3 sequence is CASSIDRGNEKLFF. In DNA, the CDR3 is TGTGCCAGTAGTATAGACAGGGGCAATGAAAAACTGTTTTTT.

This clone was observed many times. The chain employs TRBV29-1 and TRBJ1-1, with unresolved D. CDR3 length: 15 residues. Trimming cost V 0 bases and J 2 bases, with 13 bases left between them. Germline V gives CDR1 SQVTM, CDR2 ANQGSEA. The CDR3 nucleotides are TGCAGCGTTGAAGATCGGGCCGGGATAAACACTGAAGCTTTCTTT. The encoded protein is CSVEDRAGINTEAFF.

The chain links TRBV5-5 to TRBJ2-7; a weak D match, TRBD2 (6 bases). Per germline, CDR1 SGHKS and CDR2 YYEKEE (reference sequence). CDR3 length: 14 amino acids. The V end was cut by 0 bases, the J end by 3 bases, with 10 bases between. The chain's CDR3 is CASSLGLDFYEQYF. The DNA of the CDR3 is TGTGCCAGCAGCTTGGGACTAGATTTCTACGAGCAGTACTTC.

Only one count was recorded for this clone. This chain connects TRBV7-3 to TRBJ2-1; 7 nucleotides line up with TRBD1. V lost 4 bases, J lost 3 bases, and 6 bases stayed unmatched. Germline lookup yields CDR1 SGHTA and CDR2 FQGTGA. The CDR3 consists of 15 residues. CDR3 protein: CASSSPTGNYNEQFF. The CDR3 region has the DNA TGTGCCAGCAGCTCTCCGACAGGGAACTACAATGAGCAGTTCTTC.

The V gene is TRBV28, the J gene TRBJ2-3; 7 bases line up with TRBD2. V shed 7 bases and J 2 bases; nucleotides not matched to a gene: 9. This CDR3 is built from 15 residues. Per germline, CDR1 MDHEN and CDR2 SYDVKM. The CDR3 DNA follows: TGTGCCAGCAACACCATGGGGGGGAACACAGATACGCAGTATTTT. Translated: CASNTMGGNTDTQYF.

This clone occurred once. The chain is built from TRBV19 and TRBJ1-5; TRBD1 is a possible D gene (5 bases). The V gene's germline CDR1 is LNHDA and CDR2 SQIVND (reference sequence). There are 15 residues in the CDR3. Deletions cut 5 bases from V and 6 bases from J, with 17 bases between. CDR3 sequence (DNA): TGTGCCAGTAGTTTAAGGCAGGGAGGCGGTCAGCCCCAGCATTTT. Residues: CASSLRQGGGQPQHF.

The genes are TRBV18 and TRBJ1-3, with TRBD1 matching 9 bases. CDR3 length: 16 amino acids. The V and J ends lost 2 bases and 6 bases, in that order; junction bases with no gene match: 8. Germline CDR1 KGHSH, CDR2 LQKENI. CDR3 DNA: TGTGCCAGCTCACCAACCCGGGACAGGGCACAAAACACCATATATTTT. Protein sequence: CASSPTRDRAQNTIYF.

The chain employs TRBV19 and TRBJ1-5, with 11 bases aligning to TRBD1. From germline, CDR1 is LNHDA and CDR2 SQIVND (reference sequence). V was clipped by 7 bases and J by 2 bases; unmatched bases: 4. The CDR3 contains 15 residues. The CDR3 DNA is TGTGCCAGTAATCCGGGACAGGGGGGCAATCAGCCCCAGCATTTT. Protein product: CASNPGQGGNQPQHF. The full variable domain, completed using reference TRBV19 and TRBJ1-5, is DGGITQSPKYLFRKEGQNVTLSCEQNLNHDAMYWYRQDPGQGLRLIYYSQIVNDFQKGDIAEGYSVSREKKESFPLTVTSAQKNPTAFYLCASNPGQGGNQPQHFGDGTRLSIL.

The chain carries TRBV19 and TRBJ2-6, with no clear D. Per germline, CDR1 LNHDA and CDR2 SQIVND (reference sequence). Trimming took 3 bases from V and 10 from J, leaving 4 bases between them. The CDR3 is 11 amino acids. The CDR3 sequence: CASSIGNVLTF. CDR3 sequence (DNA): TGTGCCAGTAGTATCGGGAACGTCCTGACTTTC.

The CDR3 nucleotides read TGTGCCAGTAGTAGGACAGGGGGAGAGGGCAATCAGCCCCAGCATTTT. It specifies CASSRTGGEGNQPQHF. The rearrangement joins TRBV19 to TRBJ1-5; 10 bases map to TRBD1. With V trimmed by 4 bases and J by 2 bases, 5 bases remained unmatched. CDR3 length equals 16 residues. CDR1 LNHDA and CDR2 SQIVND come from the germline V gene (reference sequence).

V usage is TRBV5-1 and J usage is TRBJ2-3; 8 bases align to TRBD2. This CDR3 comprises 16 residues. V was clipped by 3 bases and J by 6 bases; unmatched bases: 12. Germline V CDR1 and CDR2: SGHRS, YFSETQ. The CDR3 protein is CASSSLTSGPGDTQYF. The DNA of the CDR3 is TGCGCCAGCAGCTCGTTAACTAGCGGTCCTGGGGATACGCAGTATTTT.